This T cell receptor (beta chain) is from a study of blood T cell repertoires in COVID-19. Study at large: There were acute and convalescent COVID-19 samples, and they came from the United States, Italy and Spain. T cells, B-cell-depleted T cells, or PBMCs provided the cDNA or gDNA that served as material.

The CDR3 is made up of 13 amino acids. In germline, CDR1 is DFQATT, CDR2 SNEGSKA (reference sequence). Trimming removed 3 bases from V and 5 bases from J; junction bases left unmatched: 4. Clones were read by immunoSEQ multiplex PCR, and TCRdb kept only the in-frame ones, dropping some. The sample carries over 130,000 clones, 84% recorded once. Seattle patients were enrolled during active infection and followed longitudinally. The sequence was collected from a man younger than 45 with COVID-19, enrolled during active disease. Sequenced material: peripheral blood. The genes are TRBV20-1 and TRBJ2-3; 8 nucleotides match TRBD2. CDR3 sequence: CSASFAGGDTQYF. CDR3 bases: TGCAGTGCTAGTTTTGCGGGAGGAGATACGCAGTATTTT.